Described below is a single T cell receptor (beta chain) sequence and its context. Its antigen is not known. This specimen belongs to a study of CD4 T cells in relation to SARS-CoV-2 and coronaviruses. Trimming pared 3 bases from V and 0 bases from J, leaving 7 bases between. This CDR3 contains 14 residues. CDR1 and CDR2 from the germline V gene are SGDLS and YYNGEE. The data were produced by immunoSEQ multiplex PCR, yet TCRdb's version contains in-frame clones alone and is incomplete. The table records around 34,000 clones, 77% of them present only once. J is TRBJ1-3 and V is TRBV9; D remains unclear. The clonotype comes from an adult with COVID-19. The source material was memory CD4+ T cells from PBMCs, cultured in vitro. In DNA form, the CDR3 reads TGTGCCAGCAGCGGAGCGAGCTCTGGAAACACCATATATTTT. Amino acid sequence: CASSGASSGNTIYF.